The next 27 T cell receptor beta chains were all read from a single sample in a study of cytomegalovirus exposure and HLA in healthy donors (dated by TCRdb to about 2017). Library preparation was by the immunoSEQ multiplex PCR assay. A mixture of 60 forward primers for TCR Vbeta segments and 13 reverse primers for TCR Jbeta segments was used in the multiplex PCR. This immuneACCESS table, as held by TCRdb, lists in-frame sequences with V and J called but not all clones. Of the missing ones, under half trace to an unresolved V gene in checked studies; the others have no known cause. Here the sample has 180,000 or so clones; about 9% occur a single time. The top ten clonotypes cover over 1% of the sample. Sequenced material: PBMCs. Receptors were obtained from a woman aged 30 to 39 in good health and CMV-seropositive.

There are a few counts of this clone. The chain uses TRBV6-4 and TRBJ2-3; no definite D call. This CDR3 is built from 17 residues. Per germline, CDR1 MRHNA and CDR2 SNTAGT. V lost 3 bases and J 2 bases, leaving 18 bases between the germline ends. The CDR3 here is CASSEGLLGRHTDTQYF. In nucleotides, the CDR3 is TGTGCCAGCAGTGAGGGCCTACTCGGTCGGCACACAGATACGCAGTATTTT.

This clone was seen only a few times. The chain is built from TRBV27 and TRBJ1-3; no firm D call. Looked up from germline, CDR1 is MNHEY and CDR2 is SMNVEV (reference sequence). The CDR3 has 16 amino acids. The V and J ends lost 8 bases and 3 bases respectively, with 20 bases between them. The CDR3 coding sequence is TGTGCCAGCTCTGAAGGCCGGGAAGGTATTGGAAACACCATATATTTT. It encodes CASSEGREGIGNTIYF.

V usage is TRBV4-2 and J usage is TRBJ2-5; TRBD2 matches at 8 bases. Germline loops: CDR1 LGHNA, CDR2 YNFKEQ. This CDR3 is built from 14 residues. Germline trimming cut 0 bases from V and 4 bases from J; bases unmatched to any gene: 1. CDR3 in amino acids: CASSQEAGAETQYF. Written as DNA, the CDR3 is TGTGCCAGCAGCCAAGAAGCGGGAGCAGAGACCCAGTACTTC.

The CDR3 nucleotides read TGCAGTGACAGGGGTGACACTGAAGCTTTCTTT. Residues: CSDRGDTEAFF. The chain combines TRBV20-1 with TRBJ1-1, with 7 bases identical to TRBD1. Germline V gene data show CDR1 as DFQATT and CDR2 as SNEGSKA (reference sequence). The CDR3 totals 11 residues. J lost 3 bases, V lost 7 bases, and 2 bases had no gene match.

This clone showed up just a few times. This chain links TRBV6-6 with TRBJ2-3, with a possible D match to TRBD2 (5 bases). The germline V gene has CDR1 MNHNY and CDR2 SVGAGI (reference sequence). This CDR3 is 15 amino acids long. Deletions cut 11 bases from V and 1 base from J, with 19 bases between. The chain's CDR3 is CACNVRGPGTDTQYF. CDR3 nucleotide sequence: TGTGCCTGTAACGTTCGAGGGCCTGGCACAGATACGCAGTATTTT.

This chain joins TRBV11-2 and TRBJ2-7; the match to TRBD2 covers 14 bases. With V trimmed by 6 bases and J by 1 base, 5 bases remained unmatched. The length of the CDR3 is 16 residues. Germline CDR1 and CDR2: SGHAT and FQNNGV. CDR3 DNA: TGTGCCAGCAGGAGACTAGCGGGAGGGGTTTCCTACGAGCAGTACTTC. Protein sequence: CASRRLAGGVSYEQYF.

The chain has TRBV6-1 and TRBJ1-5, with D possibly matching TRBD1 (5 bases). Germline values: CDR1 MNHNS, CDR2 SASEGT. The CDR3 is 15 residues long. Between the trimmed V and J ends, which lost 6 bases and 5 bases, there was a span of 17 bases. CDR3 amino acids: CASRPRAGWDQPQHF. The DNA for the CDR3 is TGTGCCAGCAGACCCAGGGCAGGGTGGGATCAGCCCCAGCATTTT.

The chain employs TRBV2 and TRBJ2-3; TRBD2 aligns across 12 bases. The CDR3 runs 16 residues. V shed 4 bases, J shed 10 bases, and the junction held 12 bases outside the gene matches. Germline V gene lookup returns CDR1 SNHLY and CDR2 FYNNEI. The DNA of the CDR3 is TGTGCCAGCAGTGGGACTAGCGGGACCCGGTTCGGTTCGCAGTATTTT. This translates into CASSGTSGTRFGSQYF.

This clone was seen a handful of times. This sample includes further DNA sequences coding for the same CDR3. The rearrangement links TRBV30 to TRBJ2-7; D possibly corresponds to TRBD1 (6 bases). V shed 7 bases and J shed 0 bases, with 13 bases lying between them. This CDR3 region has 13 residues. Germline V gene sequence: CDR1 GTSNPN, CDR2 SVGIG (reference sequence). DNA of the CDR3: TGTGCCTCTACAGGGCCCTCCTCCTACGAGCAGTACTTC. Residues: CASTGPSSYEQYF.

V usage is TRBV2 and J usage is TRBJ1-1, with D possibly matching TRBD1 (5 bases). CDR1 is SNHLY and CDR2 is FYNNEI in the germline V gene. Between the trimmed V and J ends, which lost 4 bases and 0 bases, there was a span of 6 bases. This CDR3 is built from 13 residues. The CDR3 coding sequence is TGTGCCAGCAGTGGACAGCTGAACACTGAAGCTTTCTTT. This encodes CASSGQLNTEAFF. Complete variable domain (other parts from reference TRBV2 and TRBJ1-1): EPEVTQTPSHQVTQMGQEVILRCVPISNHLYFYWYRQILGQKVEFLVSFYNNEISEKSEIFDDQFSVERPDGSNFTLKIRSTKLEDSAMYFCASSGQLNTEAFFGQGTRLTVV.

The sample holds a few counts of this clone. CDR3 DNA: TGCGCCAGCAGCCGTGGTGCAGGTGGCTTTTACGAGCAGTACTTC. This translates into CASSRGAGGFYEQYF. The rearrangement uses TRBV4-1 and TRBJ2-7; D remains ambiguous. The CDR3 is 15 amino acids. Trimming took off 4 bases at V and 4 bases at J, with 17 bases between the two ends. Germline V gene sequence: CDR1 MGHRA, CDR2 YSYEKL.

This clone was seen a few times. This sequence joins TRBV18 and TRBJ1-1; D is perhaps TRBD1 (6 bases). V was shortened by 6 bases and J by 6 bases, with 20 bases between the two germline ends. This CDR3 comprises 15 residues. Germline V gene sequence: CDR1 KGHSH, CDR2 LQKENI. The CDR3 reads CASSRAGARGAEAFF. The CDR3 coding sequence is TGTGCCAGCTCGCGAGCGGGGGCCCGGGGGGCTGAAGCTTTCTTT.

This clone has more than one count but fewer than ten. The rearrangement joins TRBV14 to TRBJ1-3; D is ambiguous. V lost 4 bases, J lost 4 bases, and 8 bases lay in between. CDR3 size: 13 residues. Germline V gives CDR1 SGHDN, CDR2 FVKESK. The CDR3, as DNA: TGTGCCAGCAGCCGAGTAAAGGGAAACACCATATATTTT. It specifies CASSRVKGNTIYF.

The chain has TRBV30 and TRBJ1-1; TRBD1 agrees at 9 bases. Trimming cost V 4 bases and J 5 bases; bases outside gene matches: 5. Germline CDR1 reads GTSNPN; CDR2 reads SVGIG (reference sequence). The CDR3 totals 13 residues. CDR3 amino acids: CAWKKQGATEAFF. Written as DNA, the CDR3 is TGTGCCTGGAAGAAACAGGGGGCGACTGAAGCTTTCTTT.

This clone was observed a handful of times. At one end, the junction sequence differs from germline, possibly due to a read error. The chain carries TRBV5-4 and TRBJ2-2; 7 bases fit TRBD1. The germline CDR1 and CDR2 sequences are SGHNT and YYREEE (reference sequence). The CDR3 covers 15 residues. The CDR3 spells CASSAGTANTGELFF. CDR3 nucleotide sequence: TGTGCCAGCAGCGCCGGGACAGCGAATACCGGGGAGCTGTTTTTT.

V and J are TRBV4-2 and TRBJ2-2; 7 nucleotides match TRBD1. Germline trimming cut 0 bases from V and 3 bases from J; bases unmatched to any gene: 7. Germline CDR1 reads LGHNA; CDR2 reads YNFKEQ. CDR3 length: 17 amino acids. Written as DNA, the CDR3 is TGTGCCAGCAGCCAAGATCCGGGACAGTTGTACACCGGGGAGCTGTTTTTT. Encoded protein: CASSQDPGQLYTGELFF.

This chain uses TRBV6-4 with TRBJ2-1, with TRBD2 matching 8 bases. CDR3 length: 16 residues. Per germline, CDR1 MRHNA and CDR2 SNTAGT. V lost 0 bases and J lost 6; bases outside the gene matches: 7. The CDR3 protein is CASSDSISGVVNEQFF. The CDR3 region has the DNA TGTGCCAGCAGTGACTCGATTAGCGGGGTTGTCAATGAGCAGTTCTTC.

The rearrangement links TRBV7-2 to TRBJ1-1, with 8 bases that match TRBD1. The J segment lost 9 bases and the V segment lost 5 bases, leaving 5 bases of the junction unmatched. The CDR3 has 12 residues. Germline loops: CDR1 SGHTA, CDR2 FQGNSA. The chain's CDR3 is CASSPRTGKAFF. DNA of the CDR3: TGTGCCAGCAGCCCCCGGACAGGGAAAGCTTTCTTT. The complete variable domain, with remaining parts taken from reference TRBV7-2 and TRBJ1-1, reads GAGVSQSPSNKVTEKGKDVELRCDPISGHTALYWYRQSLGQGLEFLIYFQGNSAPDKSGLPSDRFSAERTGGSVSTLTIQRTQQEDSAVYLCASSPRTGKAFFGQGTRLTVV.

Only a few counts were recorded for this clone. The chain carries TRBV11-2 and TRBJ2-1; no clear D gene. The germline V gene encodes CDR1 SGHAT and CDR2 FQNNGV. V dropped 5 bases and J dropped 7 bases, with 9 bases sitting between them. This CDR3 region has 12 residues. The CDR3 DNA reads as TGTGCCAGCAGCCTGAGTTGGAATGAGCAGTTCTTC. Its protein is CASSLSWNEQFF.

CDR3 sequence: CASFTQGSYEQYF. CDR3 sequence (DNA): TGCGCCAGTTTTACCCAGGGCTCCTACGAGCAGTACTTC. This chain links TRBV5-1 with TRBJ2-7, with D perhaps TRBD1 (5 bases). Trimming removed 8 bases at V and 0 bases at J, with 12 bases between. The CDR3 has 13 amino acids. Germline CDR1 is SGHRS and CDR2 is YFSETQ.

The V gene is TRBV29-1, the J gene TRBJ1-2; D is perhaps TRBD1 (5 bases). V was clipped by 4 bases and J by 6 bases, with 15 bases between them. Germline V gene lookup returns CDR1 SQVTM and CDR2 ANQGSEA. This CDR3 spans 13 amino acids. The CDR3 here is CSVAGGESDGYTF. Written as DNA, the CDR3 is TGCAGCGTTGCGGGGGGGGAGTCAGATGGCTACACCTTC.

This clone has a handful of counts. The J gene is TRBJ1-1, the V gene TRBV6-5, with D perhaps TRBD1 (5 bases). Germline CDR1 is MNHEY and CDR2 is SVGAGI. CDR3 length equals 14 residues. V lost 2 bases, J lost 8 bases, and 15 bases lay in between. Here the CDR3 DNA reads TGTGCCAGCAGTTACCGGGGGGGGTTTGAAGAAGCTTTCTTT. It encodes CASSYRGGFEEAFF.

The chain combines TRBV4-2 with TRBJ1-4; 9 nucleotides line up with TRBD1. This CDR3 contains 16 residues. V was pared by 0 bases and J by 8 bases, with 7 bases of the junction left unmatched. Germline assignment: CDR1 LGHNA and CDR2 YNFKEQ. The CDR3, as DNA: TGTGCCAGCAGCCAAGATCAGGGACAGGGTGGGGAAAAACTGTTTTTT. This encodes CASSQDQGQGGEKLFF.

This clone has just a few counts. The chain recombines TRBV6-5 with TRBJ2-7, with TRBD1 identical over 7 bases. Trimming at V came to 6 bases and at J to 4 bases, leaving 12 bases not matched to a gene. Germline V gene lookup returns CDR1 MNHEY and CDR2 SVGAGI. The CDR3 loop spans 15 amino acids. This chain's CDR3 is CASSRTGTDIYEQYF. The CDR3 DNA is TGTGCCAGCAGCCGGACCGGGACAGACATTTACGAGCAGTACTTC.

This clone has only a few counts. The chain's CDR3 is CASSSRDRGFIEAFF. In DNA form, the CDR3 reads TGTGCCAGCAGCTCTCGGGACAGGGGGTTTATTGAAGCTTTCTTT. This chain joins TRBV5-6 and TRBJ1-1; 11 bases agree with TRBD1. V trimming: 3 bases; J trimming: 7 bases; junction bases outside the gene matches: 8. The germline V gene encodes CDR1 SGHDT and CDR2 YYEEEE. This CDR3 contains 15 residues.

The V gene is TRBV5-1, the J gene TRBJ2-1; 9 bases match TRBD2. CDR3 length: 15 residues. CDR1 is SGHRS and CDR2 is YFSETQ in the germline V gene. V dropped 4 bases and J dropped 3; count of bases not matched to a gene: 5. The DNA for the CDR3 is TGCGCCAGCAGCCCCCTAGCGGGACACTACAATGAGCAGTTCTTC. Protein sequence: CASSPLAGHYNEQFF.

The sample holds a few counts of this clone. The CDR3 here is CASSSPNPGLAGSEQYF. CDR3 nucleotides: TGTGCCAGCAGTTCACCAAACCCGGGACTAGCAGGATCCGAGCAGTACTTC. This rearrangement joins TRBV5-4 to TRBJ2-7; 9 nucleotides line up with TRBD2. The CDR3 is 17 amino acids. The V and J ends lost 5 bases and 6 bases, in that order; junction bases with no gene match: 18. Germline V gene sequence: CDR1 SGHNT, CDR2 YYREEE (reference sequence).